This entry describes one T cell receptor (beta chain). What it binds is not known. Sequencing libraries made from TCR beta cDNA carried unique molecular identifiers. Input amounts of about 0.85 to 11 million T cells were used. These gave 500,000 or so cDNA molecules, so each molecule approximated one T cell. One entry per CDR3 protein, called by TCRdb with MiXCR from the PCR reads. The sample has hundreds of thousands of distinct CDR3 sequences; approximately 38% are singletons. This sample stems from a study of post-analysis software for immune sequencing data. Overall study: Relapsing-remitting, secondary progressive and progressive-relapsing forms made up the multiple sclerosis disease courses.

General study results and limits: Samples from a shared batch, those prepared together, strongly co-clustered by F measure. In patients, five or six TRBV segments were more frequent than in controls, with TRBV5-6, TRBV5-1 and TRBV20-1 among them.

The germline V gene has CDR1 SGHRS and CDR2 YFSETQ. CDR3 length: 14 amino acids. V gave up 5 bases and J gave up 5 bases, with 14 bases separating them. The J gene is TRBJ2-1, the V gene TRBV5-1; D unresolved. Source material: blood. The TCR was taken from a girl aged 2-15 years with multiple sclerosis. CDR3 amino acids: CASRTSSANNEQFF. The CDR3 nucleotides read TGCGCCAGCAGAACAAGCAGTGCCAACAATGAGCAGTTCTTC.